In this sample, the clone carrying this T cell receptor beta chain turned up many times. This sample was taken from a study of T cells in Graves' hyperthyroidism and ophthalmopathy. This CDR3 comprises 15 residues. Germline values: CDR1 SGDLS, CDR2 YYNGEE. Trimming cost V 0 bases and J 4 bases; bases outside gene matches: 7. There were TCR beta CDR3 regions amplified from RNA transcripts. HTBI primers were the set used in a first-round RT-PCR of the TCR CDR3. Via MiXCR, TCRdb re-called the multiplex PCR reads, giving one row per CDR3 protein. The table records about 98,000 distinct CDR3 sequences, roughly 40% of them present only once.

This TCR derives from a woman aged 25-40 years with Graves' hyperthyroidism. V is TRBV9 and J is TRBJ2-7; TRBD2 matches 7 bases. The sequencing sample was made of peripheral blood or thyroid tissue (not recorded which). DNA for the CDR3: TGTGCCAGCAGCGTAGGGGAGGGACCTGAGTACGAGCAGTACTTC. Translating gives CASSVGEGPEYEQYF.